The clone carrying this T cell receptor beta chain was seen a handful of times. Antigen unknown. As for time point: sample taken at primary tumor resection. The sample belongs to a study of spatial heterogeneity in lung cancer. Points from the study as a whole: Higher tumor mutation counts went along with higher counts of expanded intratumoral alpha and beta TCRs.

Using its own MiXCR run on the 5' RACE reads, TCRdb lists one record per CDR3 protein. The repertoire holds over 1,500 distinct CDR3 sequences, roughly 5.2% seen once, with about 8.2% in the top ten. Losses at the gene ends were 2 bases for V and 5 bases for J; bases not matched to a gene: 7. The CDR3 runs 16 residues. Per germline, CDR1 MDHEN and CDR2 SYDVKM. This receptor was taken from a male donor with early-stage non-small cell lung cancer. The rearrangement links TRBV28 to TRBJ1-4, with 8 bases identical to TRBD1. The source material was lung tumor tissue, sampled at surgery. The CDR3 sequence: CASSLPDRGQNEKLFF. The CDR3 DNA is TGTGCCAGCAGTTTACCCGACAGGGGACAAAATGAAAAACTGTTTTTT.